The entry below describes one T cell receptor (beta chain). The data were obtained in a study of blood T cell repertoires in COVID-19. The CDR3 has 14 amino acids. Trimming cost V 4 bases and J 12 bases, with 19 bases left between them. Germline V gene sequence: CDR1 SGHTA, CDR2 FQGTGA. Methods used by the authors: Quantification of nucleated cells was approximated via reference gene primer amplification. Libraries were prepared by immunoSEQ multiplex PCR; TCRdb keeps only in-frame clonotypes and omits some of them. The V and J calls and clone size were taken over from that table, and D and trimming were inferred from the DNA. The sample lists 140,000 to 150,000 clones, around 87% seen once, with about 9.4% in the top ten.

Sequencing was done on a sample of peripheral blood. The rearrangement links TRBV7-3 to TRBJ2-1; perhaps TRBD1 as D (6 bases). The receptor was derived from a woman aged 45-65 years with active or convalescent COVID-19. DNA for the CDR3: TGTGCCAGCAGCTCCGATATACAGGGTTTCCCGCAGTTCTTC. Protein: CASSSDIQGFPQFF.